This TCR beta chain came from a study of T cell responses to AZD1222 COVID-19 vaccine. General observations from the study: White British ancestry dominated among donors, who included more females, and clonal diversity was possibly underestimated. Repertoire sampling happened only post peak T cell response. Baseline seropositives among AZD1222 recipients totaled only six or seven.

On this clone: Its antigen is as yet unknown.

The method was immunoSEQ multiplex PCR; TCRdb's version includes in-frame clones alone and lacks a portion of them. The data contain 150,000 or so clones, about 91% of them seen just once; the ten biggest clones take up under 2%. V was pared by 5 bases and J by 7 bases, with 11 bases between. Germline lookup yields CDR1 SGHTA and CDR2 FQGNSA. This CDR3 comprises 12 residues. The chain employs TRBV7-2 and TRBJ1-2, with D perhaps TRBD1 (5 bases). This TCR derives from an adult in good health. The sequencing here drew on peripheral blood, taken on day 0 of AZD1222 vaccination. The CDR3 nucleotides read TGTGCCAGCAGCCCCCGGGGGACTGGCTACACCTTC. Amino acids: CASSPRGTGYTF.